This T cell receptor beta chain appears in the sequencing data of a study of cytomegalovirus exposure and HLA in healthy donors. The study's findings and limits: Immune exposure was documented only through CMV serostatus.

When sampled, the donors appeared nominally healthy, though they likely had unrecorded immune exposures. Per the germline V gene, CDR1 is LNHDA and CDR2 is SQIVND (reference sequence). Trimming removed 5 bases from V and 5 bases from J; junction bases left unmatched: 13. This CDR3 has 17 amino acids. The PCR made use of 60 Vbeta and 13 Jbeta primers. The protocol was immunoSEQ multiplex PCR, while the TCRdb copy is restricted to in-frame clones and leaves out a portion. This table has about 200,000 clones, over 60% appearing once. With respect to this clone: What it binds is not known.

This sequence joins TRBV19 and TRBJ2-1; 9 bases are a match to TRBD2. The sequenced sample consisted of PBMCs. This TCR was recovered from a middle-aged woman in good health and CMV-seronegative. In DNA form, the CDR3 reads TGTGCCAGTAGTCCCTGGACTAGCGCGAGGCATAACAATGAGCAGTTCTTC. This translates into CASSPWTSARHNNEQFF.